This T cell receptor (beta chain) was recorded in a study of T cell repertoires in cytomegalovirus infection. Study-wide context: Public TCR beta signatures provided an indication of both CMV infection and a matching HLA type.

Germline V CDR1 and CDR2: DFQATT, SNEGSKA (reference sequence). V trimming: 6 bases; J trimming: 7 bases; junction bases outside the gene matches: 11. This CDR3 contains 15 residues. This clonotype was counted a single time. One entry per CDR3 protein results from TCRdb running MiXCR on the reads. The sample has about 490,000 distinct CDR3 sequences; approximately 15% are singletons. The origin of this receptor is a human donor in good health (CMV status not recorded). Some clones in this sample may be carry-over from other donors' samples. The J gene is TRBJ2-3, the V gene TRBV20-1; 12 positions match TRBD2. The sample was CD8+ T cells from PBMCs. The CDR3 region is CSAGLLGLAGYTQYF. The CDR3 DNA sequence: TGCAGTGCGGGCCTGCTCGGACTAGCGGGGTATACGCAGTATTTT.